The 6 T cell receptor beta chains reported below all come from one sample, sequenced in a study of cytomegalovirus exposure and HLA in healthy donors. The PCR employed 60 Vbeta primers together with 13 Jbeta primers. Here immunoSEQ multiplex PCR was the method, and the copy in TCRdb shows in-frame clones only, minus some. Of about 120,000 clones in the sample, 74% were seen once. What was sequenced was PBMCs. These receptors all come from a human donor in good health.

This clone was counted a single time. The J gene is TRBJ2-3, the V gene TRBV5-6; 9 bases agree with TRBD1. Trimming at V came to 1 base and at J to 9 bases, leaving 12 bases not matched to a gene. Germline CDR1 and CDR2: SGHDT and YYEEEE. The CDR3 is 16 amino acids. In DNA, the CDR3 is TGTGCCAGCAGCTTGCCTGGGACAGGGACCCCTAACACGCAGTATTTT. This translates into CASSLPGTGTPNTQYF.

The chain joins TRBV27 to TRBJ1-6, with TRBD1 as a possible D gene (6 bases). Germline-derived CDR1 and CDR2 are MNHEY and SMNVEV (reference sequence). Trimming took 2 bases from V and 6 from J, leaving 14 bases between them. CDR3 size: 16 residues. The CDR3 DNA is TGTGCCAGCAGTTTAAGGGGTACAGGGAGTAATTCACCCCTCCACTTT. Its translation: CASSLRGTGSNSPLHF.

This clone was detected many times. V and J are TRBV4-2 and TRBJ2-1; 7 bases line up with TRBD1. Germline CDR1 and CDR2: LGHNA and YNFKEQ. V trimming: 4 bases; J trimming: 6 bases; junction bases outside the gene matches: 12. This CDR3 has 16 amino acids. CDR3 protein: CASSRIGTADVNEQFF. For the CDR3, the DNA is TGTGCCAGCAGCCGTATCGGGACAGCGGACGTCAATGAGCAGTTCTTC.

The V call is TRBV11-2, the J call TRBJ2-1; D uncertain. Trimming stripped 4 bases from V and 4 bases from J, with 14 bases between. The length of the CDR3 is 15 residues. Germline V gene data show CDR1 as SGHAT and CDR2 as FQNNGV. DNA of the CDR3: TGTGCCAGCAGCTCGGAACCGACAACTTACAATGAGCAGTTCTTC. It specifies CASSSEPTTYNEQFF.

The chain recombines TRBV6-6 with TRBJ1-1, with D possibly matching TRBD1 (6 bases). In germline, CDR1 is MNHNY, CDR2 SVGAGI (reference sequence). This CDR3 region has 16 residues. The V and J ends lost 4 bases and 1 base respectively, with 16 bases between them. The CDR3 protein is CASSSPNRASNTEAFF. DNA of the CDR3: TGTGCCAGCAGTTCCCCCAACAGGGCATCGAACACTGAAGCTTTCTTT.

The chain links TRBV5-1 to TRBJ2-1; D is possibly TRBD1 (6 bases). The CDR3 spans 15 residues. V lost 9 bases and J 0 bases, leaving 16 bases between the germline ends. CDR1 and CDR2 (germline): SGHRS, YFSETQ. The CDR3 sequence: CATSNQGSSYNEQFF. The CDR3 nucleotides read TGCGCCACCTCAAACCAGGGGAGCTCCTACAATGAGCAGTTCTTC.